These T cell receptor beta chains were read from a single sample in a study of beta chain features in type 1 diabetes. The protocol was immunoSEQ multiplex PCR, while the TCRdb copy is restricted to in-frame clones and leaves out a portion. The sample yields hundreds of thousands of clones, over 25% seen once. Specimen: naive CD4+ T cells from blood. The receptor set was obtained from a young man in good health. CDR3s include the opening cysteine and the closing phenylalanine or tryptophan. A D gene is named only where the DNA matches it firmly. Not every row has a clone size; where given, it reads once, few, many or a size class.

D gene: -
CDR3 length: 10
J gene: TRBJ1-5
V gene: TRBV30
clone size: -
CDR3 DNA: TGTGCCTGGGGGGCTCAGCCCCAGCATTTT
CDR3 protein: CAWGAQPQHF

D gene: -
CDR3 length: 14
J gene: TRBJ2-3
V gene: TRBV5-1
clone size: -
CDR3 DNA: TGCGCCAGCACCCTGGGGCAAAGCACAGATACGCAGTATTTT
CDR3 protein: CASTLGQSTDTQYF

D gene: TRBD1
CDR3 length: 15
J gene: TRBJ2-1
V gene: TRBV7-2
clone size: few
CDR3 DNA: TGTGCCAGCAGCGCCGGGACAGGGGGTTCAAATGAGCAGTTCTTC
CDR3 protein: CASSAGTGGSNEQFF

D gene: -
CDR3 length: 14
J gene: TRBJ1-2
V gene: TRBV30
clone size: -
CDR3 DNA: TGTGCCTGGACCGGGACAAGGATTAACTATGGCTACACCTTC
CDR3 protein: CAWTGTRINYGYTF

D gene: -
CDR3 length: 15
J gene: TRBJ2-6
V gene: TRBV5-4
clone size: few
CDR3 DNA: TGTGCCAGCAGTAGTAGGAGCTCTGGGGCCAACGTCCTGACTTTC
CDR3 protein: CASSSRSSGANVLTF

D gene: -
CDR3 length: 15
J gene: TRBJ2-3
V gene: TRBV21-1
clone size: -
CDR3 DNA: TGTGCCAGCATCCCTCGAAGGGGTAGCACAGATACGCAGTATTTT
CDR3 protein: CASIPRRGSTDTQYF

D gene: -
CDR3 length: 15
J gene: TRBJ2-3
V gene: TRBV4-2
clone size: -
CDR3 DNA: TGTGCCAGCAGCCGCCACGCGGGGAGCACAGATACGCAGTATTTT
CDR3 protein: CASSRHAGSTDTQYF

D gene: -
CDR3 length: 12
J gene: TRBJ2-5
V gene: TRBV10-3
clone size: -
CDR3 DNA: TGTGCCATCAGTGAGTCGAGAGAGACCCAGTACTTC
CDR3 protein: CAISESRETQYF

D gene: TRBD2
CDR3 length: 14
J gene: TRBJ2-1
V gene: TRBV5-4
clone size: few
CDR3 DNA: TGTGCCAGCAGCCGAACCGGGACTAGCGGGGATCCGTTCTTC
CDR3 protein: CASSRTGTSGDPFF

D gene: -
CDR3 length: 14
J gene: TRBJ2-2
V gene: TRBV27
clone size: -
CDR3 DNA: TGTGCCAGCAGTAAGGACAGCTTCACCGGGGAGCTGTTTTTT
CDR3 protein: CASSKDSFTGELFF

D gene: TRBD2
CDR3 length: 15
J gene: TRBJ2-1
V gene: TRBV28
clone size: -
CDR3 DNA: TGTGCCAGCACCACGAGCGGGAGAAGCTACAATGAGCAGTTCTTC
CDR3 protein: CASTTSGRSYNEQFF

D gene: TRBD1
CDR3 length: 17
J gene: TRBJ2-7
V gene: TRBV30
clone size: -
CDR3 DNA: TGTGCCTGGAGTTACCCAGGCGGGACAGGGGAGCGGATGGCGCAGTACTTC
CDR3 protein: CAWSYPGGTGERMAQYF

D gene: -
CDR3 length: 10
J gene: TRBJ1-4
V gene: TRBV29-1
clone size: few
CDR3 DNA: TGCAGCGCCTACGGAGAAAAACTGTTTTTT
CDR3 protein: CSAYGEKLFF

D gene: -
CDR3 length: 15
J gene: TRBJ2-7
V gene: TRBV4-3
clone size: -
CDR3 DNA: TGCGCCAGCAGCCAAGATACAGGGTTGACCTACGAGCAGTACTTC
CDR3 protein: CASSQDTGLTYEQYF

D gene: -
CDR3 length: 15
J gene: TRBJ2-1
V gene: TRBV29-1
clone size: -
CDR3 DNA: TGCAGCGTGGAAGAGTGGCGGGACCCCAACAATGAGCAGTTCTTC
CDR3 protein: CSVEEWRDPNNEQFF

D gene: TRBD2
CDR3 length: 13
J gene: TRBJ2-7
V gene: TRBV30
clone size: -
CDR3 DNA: TGTGCCTGGAGTGTAGCGGGACCCTACGAGCAGTACTTC
CDR3 protein: CAWSVAGPYEQYF

D gene: -
CDR3 length: 12
J gene: TRBJ1-1
V gene: TRBV30
clone size: -
CDR3 DNA: TGTGCCGGCGGCCGGCTGAGCACTGAAGCTTTCTTT
CDR3 protein: CAGGRLSTEAFF

D gene: TRBD2
CDR3 length: 13
J gene: TRBJ2-7
V gene: TRBV29-1
clone size: -
CDR3 DNA: TGCAGCGTCATAGCGGGGCCAACCTTAGAGCAGTACTTC
CDR3 protein: CSVIAGPTLEQYF

D gene: -
CDR3 length: 13
J gene: TRBJ2-1
V gene: TRBV7-9
clone size: -
CDR3 DNA: TGTGCCAGCAGCTTAACCCTCTACAATGAGCAGTTCTTC
CDR3 protein: CASSLTLYNEQFF

D gene: -
CDR3 length: 14
J gene: TRBJ2-3
V gene: TRBV6-5
clone size: few
CDR3 DNA: TGTGCCAGCAGCCCTAGTCCGGGCACAGATACGCAGTATTTT
CDR3 protein: CASSPSPGTDTQYF

D gene: -
CDR3 length: 13
J gene: TRBJ2-7
V gene: TRBV10-3
clone size: -
CDR3 DNA: TGTGCCATCAGTTTTCAGGGGCCATACGAGCAGTACTTC
CDR3 protein: CAISFQGPYEQYF

D gene: -
CDR3 length: 13
J gene: TRBJ1-1
V gene: TRBV29-1
clone size: few
CDR3 DNA: TGCAGCGTGGAGACAGCTCCCGGGTATGAAGCTTTCTTT
CDR3 protein: CSVETAPGYEAFF

D gene: TRBD1
CDR3 length: 16
J gene: TRBJ2-7
V gene: TRBV5-1
clone size: few
CDR3 DNA: TGCGCCAGCAGCTTGACAGGGGATTTCACCAACTACGAGCAGTACTTC
CDR3 protein: CASSLTGDFTNYEQYF

D gene: -
CDR3 length: 14
J gene: TRBJ2-3
V gene: TRBV7-9
clone size: -
CDR3 DNA: TGTGCCAGCAGCCTGGGGACAAGTACAGATACGCAGTATTTT
CDR3 protein: CASSLGTSTDTQYF

D gene: -
CDR3 length: 13
J gene: TRBJ1-4
V gene: TRBV27
clone size: few
CDR3 DNA: TGTGCCAGCAGTTCTCAGACGAATGAAAAACTGTTTTTT
CDR3 protein: CASSSQTNEKLFF

D gene: TRBD2
CDR3 length: 17
J gene: TRBJ2-3
V gene: TRBV7-2
clone size: -
CDR3 DNA: TGTGCCAGCAGCATACGGACTAGCGGGGCGAGCACAGATACGCAGTATTTT
CDR3 protein: CASSIRTSGASTDTQYF

D gene: TRBD2
CDR3 length: 13
J gene: TRBJ2-7
V gene: TRBV6-5
clone size: few
CDR3 DNA: TGTGCCAGCAGTCCTCCGGGGGGCTACGAGCAGTACTTC
CDR3 protein: CASSPPGGYEQYF

D gene: -
CDR3 length: 11
J gene: TRBJ1-1
V gene: TRBV30
clone size: few
CDR3 DNA: TGTGCCTGGAGTATGCGCGCTGAAGCTTTCTTT
CDR3 protein: CAWSMRAEAFF

D gene: -
CDR3 length: 15
J gene: TRBJ2-3
V gene: TRBV9
clone size: -
CDR3 DNA: TGTGCCAGCAGCGTGGTTAGCGCCAGCACAGATACGCAGTATTTT
CDR3 protein: CASSVVSASTDTQYF

D gene: -
CDR3 length: 14
J gene: TRBJ2-7
V gene: TRBV7-9
clone size: -
CDR3 DNA: TGTGCCAGCAGCCCGCCGGGGGTCACCTACGAGCAGTACTTC
CDR3 protein: CASSPPGVTYEQYF

D gene: TRBD2
CDR3 length: 15
J gene: TRBJ2-7
V gene: TRBV25-1
clone size: -
CDR3 DNA: TGTGCCAGCAGTGGGACTAGCGGGAGTTATCTCGAGCAGTACTTC
CDR3 protein: CASSGTSGSYLEQYF

D gene: -
CDR3 length: 14
J gene: TRBJ1-4
V gene: TRBV6-6
clone size: once
CDR3 DNA: TGTGCCAGCAGTTTCGGACTGCCTAATGAAAAACTGTTTTTT
CDR3 protein: CASSFGLPNEKLFF

D gene: -
CDR3 length: 12
J gene: TRBJ2-1
V gene: TRBV28
clone size: -
CDR3 DNA: TGTGCCAGCAGTCAAAGGGGAAATGAGCAGTTCTTC
CDR3 protein: CASSQRGNEQFF

D gene: TRBD1
CDR3 length: 13
J gene: TRBJ2-7
V gene: TRBV5-1
clone size: few
CDR3 DNA: TGCGCCAGCAGCCGTGGGACAGAATACGAGCAGTACTTC
CDR3 protein: CASSRGTEYEQYF

D gene: -
CDR3 length: 14
J gene: TRBJ2-1
V gene: TRBV5-6
clone size: -
CDR3 DNA: TGTGCCAGCAGCTTGCGGCAGGACCTCAATGAGCAGTTCTTC
CDR3 protein: CASSLRQDLNEQFF

D gene: TRBD2
CDR3 length: 14
J gene: TRBJ2-3
V gene: TRBV2
clone size: -
CDR3 DNA: TGTGCCAGTGCGGGACTAGCGGGATGGAATACGCAGTATTTT
CDR3 protein: CASAGLAGWNTQYF

D gene: TRBD1
CDR3 length: 15
J gene: TRBJ2-7
V gene: TRBV28
clone size: -
CDR3 DNA: TGTGCCAGCAGTGTACCGGGACAGGGAGCTTACGAGCAGTACTTC
CDR3 protein: CASSVPGQGAYEQYF

D gene: -
CDR3 length: 12
J gene: TRBJ1-2
V gene: TRBV11-2
clone size: -
CDR3 DNA: TGTGCCAGCAGCTTGACAGGCTATGGCTACACCTTC
CDR3 protein: CASSLTGYGYTF

D gene: TRBD1
CDR3 length: 14
J gene: TRBJ1-2
V gene: TRBV29-1
clone size: once
CDR3 DNA: TGCAGCGTTGCTACAGGGGGGACTAACTATGGCTACACCTTC
CDR3 protein: CSVATGGTNYGYTF

D gene: TRBD2
CDR3 length: 19
J gene: TRBJ2-1
V gene: TRBV9
clone size: few
CDR3 DNA: TGTGCCAGCAGCGTAGGGCCAGCGGGAGGGCCTGCCCCCTACAATGAGCAGTTCTTC
CDR3 protein: CASSVGPAGGPAPYNEQFF

D gene: -
CDR3 length: 14
J gene: TRBJ2-1
V gene: TRBV5-8
clone size: once
CDR3 DNA: TGTGCCAGCTGTTTTGGACTCTTAAACAATGAGCAGTTCTTC
CDR3 protein: CASCFGLLNNEQFF

D gene: -
CDR3 length: 15
J gene: TRBJ2-6
V gene: TRBV29-1
clone size: few
CDR3 DNA: TGCAGCGTATTCGGGGCGAGCTCTGGGGCCAACGTCCTGACTTTC
CDR3 protein: CSVFGASSGANVLTF

D gene: -
CDR3 length: 15
J gene: TRBJ2-7
V gene: TRBV6-6
clone size: -
CDR3 DNA: TGTGCCAGCAGTTACTCGGCGACACCCTCCTACGAGCAGTACTTC
CDR3 protein: CASSYSATPSYEQYF

D gene: TRBD2
CDR3 length: 15
J gene: TRBJ2-5
V gene: TRBV4-2
clone size: -
CDR3 DNA: TGTGCCAGCAGCGCACGGACTAGCGGCCAAGAGACCCAGTACTTC
CDR3 protein: CASSARTSGQETQYF

D gene: TRBD2
CDR3 length: 17
J gene: TRBJ2-7
V gene: TRBV30
clone size: -
CDR3 DNA: TGTGCCTGGAGTATAGTTTGGACTAGCGGGAGCTCCTACGAGCAGTACTTC
CDR3 protein: CAWSIVWTSGSSYEQYF

D gene: -
CDR3 length: 14
J gene: TRBJ2-1
V gene: TRBV30
clone size: few
CDR3 DNA: TGTGCCTGGAATAGCGGAAGCTCCTACAATGAGCAGTTCTTC
CDR3 protein: CAWNSGSSYNEQFF

D gene: TRBD2
CDR3 length: 15
J gene: TRBJ2-7
V gene: TRBV9
clone size: -
CDR3 DNA: TGTGCCAGCAGCCCCAGGGTAGCGGGTTACTACGAGCAGTACTTC
CDR3 protein: CASSPRVAGYYEQYF

D gene: -
CDR3 length: 14
J gene: TRBJ2-7
V gene: TRBV2
clone size: -
CDR3 DNA: TGTGCCAGCAGTGAAAGAATCGTGGGGTACGAGCAGTACTTC
CDR3 protein: CASSERIVGYEQYF

D gene: -
CDR3 length: 15
J gene: TRBJ2-7
V gene: TRBV11-2
clone size: -
CDR3 DNA: TGTGCCAGCAGCTCGTGGACAACTAGTTCCTACGAGCAGTACTTC
CDR3 protein: CASSSWTTSSYEQYF

D gene: -
CDR3 length: 14
J gene: TRBJ1-3
V gene: TRBV30
clone size: -
CDR3 DNA: TGTGCCTGGAGTGTACTGGCCTCTGGAAACACCATATATTTT
CDR3 protein: CAWSVLASGNTIYF

D gene: -
CDR3 length: 15
J gene: TRBJ2-1
V gene: TRBV4-3
clone size: -
CDR3 DNA: TGCGCCAGCAGCCAAGATCGGAATGGCGAGGATGAGCAGTTCTTC
CDR3 protein: CASSQDRNGEDEQFF

D gene: TRBD2
CDR3 length: 18
J gene: TRBJ2-4
V gene: TRBV29-1
clone size: few
CDR3 DNA: TGCAGCGTTGCAGAACTCGGGACTAGCGGCAGAGCCAAAAACATTCAGTACTTC
CDR3 protein: CSVAELGTSGRAKNIQYF

D gene: TRBD2
CDR3 length: 17
J gene: TRBJ2-5
V gene: TRBV9
clone size: -
CDR3 DNA: TGTGCCAGCAGCCTCCGCGGTACTAGCGGGTTTCAAGAGACCCAGTACTTC
CDR3 protein: CASSLRGTSGFQETQYF

D gene: TRBD2
CDR3 length: 15
J gene: TRBJ2-5
V gene: TRBV29-1
clone size: few
CDR3 DNA: TGCAGCGCACCAAGGGCGGGAGGGCCCGGGGAGACCCAGTACTTC
CDR3 protein: CSAPRAGGPGETQYF

D gene: -
CDR3 length: 14
J gene: TRBJ2-1
V gene: TRBV7-2
clone size: few
CDR3 DNA: TGTGCCAGCAGCCAAGGTTGGGGGTACAATGAGCAGTTCTTC
CDR3 protein: CASSQGWGYNEQFF

D gene: -
CDR3 length: 13
J gene: TRBJ2-2
V gene: TRBV13
clone size: -
CDR3 DNA: TGTGCCAGCAGGACTGACAGCACCGGGGAGCTGTTTTTT
CDR3 protein: CASRTDSTGELFF

D gene: -
CDR3 length: 13
J gene: TRBJ1-3
V gene: TRBV30
clone size: few
CDR3 DNA: TGTGCCGCCGCCGGTTTCTCTGGAAACACCATATATTTT
CDR3 protein: CAAAGFSGNTIYF

D gene: -
CDR3 length: 18
J gene: TRBJ2-5
V gene: TRBV21-1
clone size: -
CDR3 DNA: TGTGCCAGCAGCAAAGCACCGCATAGCGGGAGAGGGGGAGAGACCCAGTACTTC
CDR3 protein: CASSKAPHSGRGGETQYF